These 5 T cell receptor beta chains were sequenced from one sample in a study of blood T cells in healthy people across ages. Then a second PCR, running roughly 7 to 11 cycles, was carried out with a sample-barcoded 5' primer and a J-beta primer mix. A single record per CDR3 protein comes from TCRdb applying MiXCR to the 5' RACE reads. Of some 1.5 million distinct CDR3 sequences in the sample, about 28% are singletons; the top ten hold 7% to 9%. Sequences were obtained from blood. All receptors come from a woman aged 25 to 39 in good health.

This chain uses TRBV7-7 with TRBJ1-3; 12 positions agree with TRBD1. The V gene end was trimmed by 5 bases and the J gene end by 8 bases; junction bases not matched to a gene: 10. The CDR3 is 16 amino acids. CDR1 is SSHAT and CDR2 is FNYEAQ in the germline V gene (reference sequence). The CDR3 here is CASSAQPGQGADTIYF. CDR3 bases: TGTGCCAGCAGCGCTCAACCGGGACAGGGGGCAGACACCATATATTTT.

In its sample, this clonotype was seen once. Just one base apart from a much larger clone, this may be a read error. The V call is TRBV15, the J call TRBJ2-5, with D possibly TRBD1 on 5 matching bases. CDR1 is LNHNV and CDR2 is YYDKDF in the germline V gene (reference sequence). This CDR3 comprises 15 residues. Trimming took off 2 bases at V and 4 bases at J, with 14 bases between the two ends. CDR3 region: CATSRPYVGVETQYF. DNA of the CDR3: TGTGCCACCAGCAGACCGTATGTAGGGGTAGAGACCCAGTACTTC.

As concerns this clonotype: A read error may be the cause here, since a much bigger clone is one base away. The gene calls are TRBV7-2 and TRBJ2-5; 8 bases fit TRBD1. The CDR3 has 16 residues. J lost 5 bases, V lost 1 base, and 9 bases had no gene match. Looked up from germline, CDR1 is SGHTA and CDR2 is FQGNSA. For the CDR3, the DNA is TGTGCCAGCAGCTTAGTTGGCAGGGGGCTAGTGGAGACCCAGTACTTC. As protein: CASSLVGRGLVETQYF.

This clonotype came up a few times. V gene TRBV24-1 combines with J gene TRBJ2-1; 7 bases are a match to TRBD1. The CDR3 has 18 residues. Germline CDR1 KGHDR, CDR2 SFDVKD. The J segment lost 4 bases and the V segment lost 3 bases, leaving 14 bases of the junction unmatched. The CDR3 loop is CATSDLGQAPLSYNEQFF. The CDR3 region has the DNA TGTGCCACCAGTGATCTCGGACAGGCCCCCCTAAGTTACAATGAGCAGTTCTTC.

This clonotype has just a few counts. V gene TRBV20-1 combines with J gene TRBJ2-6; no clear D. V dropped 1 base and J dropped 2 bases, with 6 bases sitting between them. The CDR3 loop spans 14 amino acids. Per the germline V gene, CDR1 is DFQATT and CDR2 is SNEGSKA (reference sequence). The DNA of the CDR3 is TGCAGTGCTAGAGTTTCGGCTGGGGCCAACGTCCTGACTTTC. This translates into CSARVSAGANVLTF.